These T cell receptor beta chains were read from a single sample in a study of response to subunit inactivated influenza vaccine. TCRdb independently ran MiXCR on the RT-PCR reads; one entry per CDR3 protein. Among approximately 500,000 distinct CDR3 sequences listed, less than 25% were seen once. Another study also made use of these data, one on T cells expressing NK-cell markers.

The sample in question was CD4+ T cells sorted from PBMCs, obtained roughly 12 days after vaccination. These receptors all stem from a man between 50 and 59 years old who received an inactivated influenza vaccine. Both conserved end residues are part of each CDR3.

V gene	CDR3 protein
TRBV5-6	CASSPGQVNEQFF
TRBV6-2/TRBV6-3	CASRRTGGGSPLHF
TRBV3-1	CASSQDPGVVVVYTF
TRBV12-3/TRBV12-4	CASSLAPTGRVYEQYF
TRBV6-2/TRBV6-3	CASSYIPGRAYEQYF
TRBV3-1	CASSQEGTGGSTQYF
TRBV10-3	CAISPQSGGDPYNEQFF
TRBV28	CASSLNGHSSYNEQFF
TRBV4-2	CASSQDRTNINQPQHF
TRBV27	CASSLSWQGTSGELFF
TRBV11-2	CASSLVLGTASHETQYF
TRBV5-4	CASSPGQGRRSPLHF
TRBV15	CATSTRTGGGETQYF
TRBV4-3	CASSQASDETQYF
TRBV5-1	CASSYDRADEQYF
TRBV27	CASSQRGSHYNSPLHF
TRBV7-2	CASSKLAGGGVTQYF
TRBV4-2	CASSQEGGTSGGTYNEQFF
TRBV20-1	CSASILGGEEETQYF
TRBV6-2/TRBV6-3	CASSHRTGAANVLTF
TRBV4-1	CASSQDPKNYGYTF
TRBV12-3/TRBV12-4	CASSPTPNYGYTF
TRBV9	CASSVGAARDTQYF
TRBV11-2	CASSSQRDRGRSVYGYTF
TRBV12-3/TRBV12-4	CASSLGVYGYTF
TRBV4-1	CASSQGMRVALDTQYF
TRBV5-1	CASSLETGPLTGELFF
TRBV4-1	CASSRPLRGQKDTQYF
TRBV4-2	CASSQDKGTSGNTIYF
TRBV21-1	CAIHLSSYNSPLHF
TRBV4-3	CASSQDMRETQYF
TRBV10-3	CAIRGTSGDGDTQYF
TRBV11-2	CASSLGPAGPTDTQYF
TRBV4-3	CASSLSWTSGTYEQYF
TRBV11-2	CASSFLGTVPTTNEKLFF
TRBV24-1	CATGKQANNEQFF
TRBV18	CASSPASGYNEQFF